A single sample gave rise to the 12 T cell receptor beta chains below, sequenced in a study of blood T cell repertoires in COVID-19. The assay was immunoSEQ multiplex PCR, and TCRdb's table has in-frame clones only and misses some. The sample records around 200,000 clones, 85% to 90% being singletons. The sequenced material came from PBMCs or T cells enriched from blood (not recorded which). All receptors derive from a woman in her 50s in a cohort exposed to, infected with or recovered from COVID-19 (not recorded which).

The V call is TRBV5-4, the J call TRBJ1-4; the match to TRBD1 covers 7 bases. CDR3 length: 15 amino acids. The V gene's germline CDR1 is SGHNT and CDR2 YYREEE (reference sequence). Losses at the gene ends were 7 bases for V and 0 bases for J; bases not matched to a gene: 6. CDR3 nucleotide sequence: TGTGCCAGCCACGGGGACAGAGCAACTAATGAAAAACTGTTTTTT. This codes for CASHGDRATNEKLFF.

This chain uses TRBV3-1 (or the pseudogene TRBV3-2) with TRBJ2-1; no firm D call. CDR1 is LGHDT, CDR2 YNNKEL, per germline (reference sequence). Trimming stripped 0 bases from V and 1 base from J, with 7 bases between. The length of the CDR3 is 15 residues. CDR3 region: CASSQDLLSYNEQFF. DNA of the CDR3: TGTGCCAGCAGCCAAGATCTTCTGTCCTACAATGAGCAGTTCTTC.

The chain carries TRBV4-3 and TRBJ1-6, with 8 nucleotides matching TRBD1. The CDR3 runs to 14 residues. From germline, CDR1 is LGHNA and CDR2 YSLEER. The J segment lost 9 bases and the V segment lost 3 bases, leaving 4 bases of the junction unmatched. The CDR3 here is CASSQLTGASPLHF. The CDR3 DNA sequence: TGCGCCAGCAGCCAGTTGACAGGGGCTTCACCCCTCCACTTT.

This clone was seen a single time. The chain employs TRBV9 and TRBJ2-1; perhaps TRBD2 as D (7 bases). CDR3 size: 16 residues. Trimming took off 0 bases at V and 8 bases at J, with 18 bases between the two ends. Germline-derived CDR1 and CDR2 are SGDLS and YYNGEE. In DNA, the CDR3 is TGTGCCAGCAGCGTAGATAGTGGGGGGGCTAAGGATGAGCAGTTCTTC. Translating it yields CASSVDSGGAKDEQFF.

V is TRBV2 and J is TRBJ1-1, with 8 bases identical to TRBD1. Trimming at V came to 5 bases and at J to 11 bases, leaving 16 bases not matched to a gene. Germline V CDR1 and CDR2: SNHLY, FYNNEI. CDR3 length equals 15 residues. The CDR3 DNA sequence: TGTGCCAGCAGTTTGACAGAGACAGGGGCCGCGGGGGCTTTCTTT. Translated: CASSLTETGAAGAFF.

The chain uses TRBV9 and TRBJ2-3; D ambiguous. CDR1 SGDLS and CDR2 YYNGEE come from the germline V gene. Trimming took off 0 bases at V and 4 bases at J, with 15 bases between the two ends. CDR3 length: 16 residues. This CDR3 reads CASSVEKSRSSDTQYF. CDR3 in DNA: TGTGCCAGCAGCGTAGAGAAGAGTCGATCATCAGATACGCAGTATTTT.

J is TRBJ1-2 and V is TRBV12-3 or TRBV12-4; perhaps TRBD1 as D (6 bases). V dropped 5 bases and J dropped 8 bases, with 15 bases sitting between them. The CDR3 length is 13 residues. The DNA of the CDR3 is TGTGCCAGCAGTCTATATACAGGGCGCGGCTACACCTTC. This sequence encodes CASSLYTGRGYTF.

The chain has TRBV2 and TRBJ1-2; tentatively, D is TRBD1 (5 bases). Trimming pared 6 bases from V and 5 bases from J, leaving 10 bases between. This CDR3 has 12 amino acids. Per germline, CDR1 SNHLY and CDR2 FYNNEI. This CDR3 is CASRPAGYGYTF. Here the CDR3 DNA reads TGTGCCAGCAGGCCCGCAGGGTATGGCTACACCTTC. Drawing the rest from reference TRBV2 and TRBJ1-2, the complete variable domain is EPEVTQTPSHQVTQMGQEVILRCVPISNHLYFYWYRQILGQKVEFLVSFYNNEISEKSEIFDDQFSVERPDGSNFTLKIRSTKLEDSAMYFCASRPAGYGYTFGSGTRLTVV.

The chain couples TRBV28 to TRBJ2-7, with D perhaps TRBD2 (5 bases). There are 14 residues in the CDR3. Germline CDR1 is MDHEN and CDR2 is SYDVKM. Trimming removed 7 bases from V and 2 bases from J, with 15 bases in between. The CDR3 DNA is TGTGCCAGCAACCCAGGAGGTTTGACCTACGAGCAGTACTTC. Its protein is CASNPGGLTYEQYF.

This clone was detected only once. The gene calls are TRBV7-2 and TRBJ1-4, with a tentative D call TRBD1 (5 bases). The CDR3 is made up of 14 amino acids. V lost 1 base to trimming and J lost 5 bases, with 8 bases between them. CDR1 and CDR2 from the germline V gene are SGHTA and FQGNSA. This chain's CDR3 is CASSLVRGNEKLFF. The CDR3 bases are TGTGCCAGCAGCTTAGTTCGGGGGAATGAAAAACTGTTTTTT. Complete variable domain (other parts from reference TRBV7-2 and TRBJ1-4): GAGVSQSPSNKVTEKGKDVELRCDPISGHTALYWYRQSLGQGLEFLIYFQGNSAPDKSGLPSDRFSAERTGGSVSTLTIQRTQQEDSAVYLCASSLVRGNEKLFFGSGTQLSVL.

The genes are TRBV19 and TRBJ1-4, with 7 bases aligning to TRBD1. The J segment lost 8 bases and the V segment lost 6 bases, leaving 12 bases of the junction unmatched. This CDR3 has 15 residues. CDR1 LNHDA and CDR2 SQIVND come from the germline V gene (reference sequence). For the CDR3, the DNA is TGTGCCAGTAGCCCGGGACAGAGCTTTCGAGAAAAACTGTTTTTT. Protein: CASSPGQSFREKLFF.

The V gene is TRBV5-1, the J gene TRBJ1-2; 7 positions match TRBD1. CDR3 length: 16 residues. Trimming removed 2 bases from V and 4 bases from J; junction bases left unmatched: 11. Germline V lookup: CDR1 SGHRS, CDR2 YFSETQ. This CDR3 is CASSFAGTAMLYGYTF. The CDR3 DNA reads TGCGCCAGCAGCTTCGCCGGGACAGCCATGCTCTATGGCTACACCTTC.